The 20 T cell receptor beta chains given below trace back to one sample, sequenced in a study of blood T cells in healthy people across ages. Primers used in a second PCR of about 6 to 11 cycles were a sample-barcoded 5' primer and a J-beta primer mix. TCRdb reprocessed the 5' RACE reads via MiXCR and lists one record per CDR3 protein. The sample has over 500,000 distinct CDR3 sequences; approximately 52% are singletons. The sequenced sample consisted of blood. Receptors were obtained from a woman aged 80 or older in good health.

This clonotype was counted only a few times. J is TRBJ2-2 and V is TRBV29-1, with D unresolved. The V end lost 6 bases, the J end lost 7 bases, and 12 bases lay between the germline ends. The CDR3 loop spans 12 amino acids. Germline values: CDR1 SQVTM, CDR2 ANQGSEA. The CDR3, as DNA: TGCAGCGTGGGGTGGACGTACGGGGAGCTGTTTTTT. As protein: CSVGWTYGELFF.

The J gene is TRBJ2-5, the V gene TRBV20-1; tentatively, D is TRBD2 (6 bases). Trimming shortened V by 2 bases and J by 11 bases, and 21 bases separated the two germline ends. Germline V CDR1 and CDR2: DFQATT, SNEGSKA (reference sequence). This CDR3 has 14 residues. CDR3 coding DNA: TGCAGTGCTAGAATGATAGCGGCATACCTGGAGCAGTACTTC. It is translated as CSARMIAAYLEQYF.

V gene TRBV7-2 combines with J gene TRBJ2-5; 7 bases line up with TRBD1. This CDR3 comprises 15 residues. Germline V gene data show CDR1 as SGHTA and CDR2 as FQGNSA. V shed 5 bases and J 7 bases; nucleotides not matched to a gene: 13. The CDR3 DNA reads TGTGCCAGCAGCACAGGGGACGCTGGGTTTGGGACCCAGTACTTC. Encoded protein: CASSTGDAGFGTQYF.

This clonotype was observed a few times. The CDR3 DNA reads as TGTGCCAGCAGTCCCGGGACGGCTAAGAGTGGCTACACCTTC. It yields the protein CASSPGTAKSGYTF. The V call is TRBV28, the J call TRBJ1-2; D might be TRBD1 (5 bases). CDR1 and CDR2 (germline): MDHEN, SYDVKM. The germline V and J ends were trimmed by 5 bases and 7 bases, with 17 bases remaining between them. The CDR3 loop spans 14 amino acids.

About this clonotype: At one end the junction does not follow the germline gene, possibly because of a read error. The chain couples TRBV25-1 to TRBJ1-1; weak D call: TRBD1 (6 bases). The CDR3 is 14 residues long. Germline V gene data show CDR1 as MGHDK and CDR2 as SYGVNS. The CDR3 region is CASSDYRGDTEASF. CDR3 nucleotide sequence: TGTGCCAGCAGTGACTACCGAGGGGACACTGAAGCTTCCTTT.

This clonotype was seen more than once but under ten times. The gene calls are TRBV7-2 and TRBJ2-3, with TRBD1 as a possible D gene (5 bases). The V end was cut by 5 bases, the J end by 4 bases, with 13 bases between. Germline V gives CDR1 SGHTA, CDR2 FQGNSA. This CDR3 has 14 residues. The CDR3 sequence: CASSLETAADTQYF. The CDR3 nucleotides read TGTGCCAGCAGCCTAGAGACAGCAGCAGATACGCAGTATTTT.

This clonotype occurred once. V is TRBV7-3 and J is TRBJ2-3, with a weak D call TRBD2 (6 bases). The V and J ends lost 0 bases and 2 bases respectively, with 12 bases between them. In germline, CDR1 is SGHTA, CDR2 FQGTGA. There are 16 residues in the CDR3. The CDR3 DNA follows: TGTGCCAGCAGCTTAACAGGCGGGGTCTTCACAGATACGCAGTATTTT. Translation: CASSLTGGVFTDTQYF.

This clonotype showed up just a few times. This rearrangement joins TRBV7-2 to TRBJ2-3, with 8 bases matching TRBD2. This CDR3 comprises 15 residues. The germline V gene encodes CDR1 SGHTA and CDR2 FQGNSA. Unmatched junction bases numbered 3, after V lost 0 bases and J lost 4 bases. This chain's CDR3 is CASSLAAGAADTQYF. DNA for the CDR3: TGTGCCAGCAGCTTAGCAGCGGGGGCGGCAGATACGCAGTATTTT.

There are many counts of this clonotype. The chain is built from TRBV2 and TRBJ1-2; 8 bases agree with TRBD1. V lost 11 bases and J lost 3; bases outside the gene matches: 5. The length of the CDR3 is 12 residues. CDR1 is SNHLY and CDR2 is FYNNEI in the germline V gene. The CDR3 bases are TGTGCCGGATCAGGGGGCTACTATGGCTACACCTTC. Its translation: CAGSGGYYGYTF.

Worth noting for this clonotype: A much more abundant neighbour one base away suggests this may be a read error. The chain couples TRBV4-2 to TRBJ2-5; no reliable D call. V shed 1 base and J shed 5 bases, with 11 bases lying between them. From germline, CDR1 is LGHNA and CDR2 YNFKEQ. The CDR3 length is 14 residues. CDR3 protein: CASSQGKAAETQYF. CDR3 DNA sequence: TGTGCCAGCAGCCAAGGTAAGGCAGCGGAGACCCAGTACTTC.

This clonotype was observed a few times. The junction shows a germline mismatch at one end, possibly a read error. The genes are TRBV5-6 and TRBJ2-1; 10 positions match TRBD1. The length of the CDR3 is 15 residues. CDR1 SGHDT and CDR2 YYEEEE come from the germline V gene. DNA of the CDR3: TGTGCCGGCAGCTTTGGGGACAGGGGCTACAATGAGCAGTTCTTC. Its protein product is CAGSFGDRGYNEQFF.

The chain combines TRBV20-1 with TRBJ1-1, with 10 bases that match TRBD1. The junction had 13 bases not matched to a gene; V was cut back by 3 bases and J by 0 bases. The CDR3 is 18 residues long. Germline CDR1 reads DFQATT; CDR2 reads SNEGSKA (reference sequence). CDR3 sequence (DNA): TGCAGTGCTAGTCGGGGGGGGACAGGGGACCTCTTGAACACTGAAGCTTTCTTT. It is translated as CSASRGGTGDLLNTEAFF.

On this clonotype itself: At one end, the junction sequence differs from germline, possibly due to a read error. This chain links TRBV12-3 or TRBV12-4 with TRBJ2-3, with D maybe TRBD1 (5 bases). CDR3 length: 14 amino acids. CDR3 sequence (DNA): TGTGCCAGCAGTCCGCCGAGCCCCACAGGTACGCAGTATTTT. Its translation: CASSPPSPTGTQYF.

This clonotype was seen only a few times. The chain couples TRBV4-2 to TRBJ1-2; no clear D gene. CDR3 size: 15 residues. V lost 4 bases, J lost 0 bases, and 12 bases lay in between. CDR1 is LGHNA and CDR2 is YNFKEQ in the germline V gene. In DNA, the CDR3 is TGTGCCAGCAGCCCACGCACGGGGTCTAACTATGGCTACACCTTC. Protein sequence: CASSPRTGSNYGYTF.

This clonotype showed up many times. The CDR3 sequence is CAISEGQDKETQYF. Here the CDR3 DNA reads TGTGCCATCAGTGAGGGTCAGGATAAAGAGACCCAGTACTTC. V usage is TRBV10-3 and J usage is TRBJ2-5; D not certain. The V gene's germline CDR1 is ENHRY and CDR2 SYGVKD. The CDR3 is 14 residues long. Deletions cut 2 bases from V and 3 bases from J, with 10 bases between.

This clonotype was counted at least ten times. This chain joins TRBV28 and TRBJ2-2, with no clear D. The CDR3 runs to 13 residues. Germline CDR1 MDHEN, CDR2 SYDVKM. Deletions cut 7 bases from V and 3 bases from J, with 9 bases between. This chain's CDR3 is CASNSVDTGELFF. CDR3 nucleotides: TGTGCCAGCAACTCTGTGGACACCGGGGAGCTGTTTTTT.

This clonotype was counted a few times. The rearrangement uses TRBV24-1 and TRBJ2-1; 7 nucleotides agree with TRBD1. Trimming at V came to 5 bases and at J to 3 bases, leaving 9 bases not matched to a gene. CDR3 length: 16 amino acids. The germline CDR1 and CDR2 sequences are KGHDR and SFDVKD. The CDR3 nucleotides are TGTGCCACCAGTGCCCCTGACAGGGTGGGCTACAATGAGCAGTTCTTC. Its translation is CATSAPDRVGYNEQFF.

In its sample, this clonotype was seen a few times. The chain combines TRBV2 with TRBJ2-7; the D gene is possibly TRBD1 (6 bases). This CDR3 contains 15 residues. Trimming cost V 7 bases and J 0 bases, with 16 bases left between them. Germline CDR1 reads SNHLY; CDR2 reads FYNNEI. The DNA of the CDR3 is TGTGCCAGCAAAGAGTCCCAGGGGAGCTCCTACGAGCAGTACTTC. This translates into CASKESQGSSYEQYF.

The V gene is TRBV5-4, the J gene TRBJ1-1; D gene ambiguous. The CDR3 totals 15 residues. Germline V CDR1 and CDR2: SGHNT, YYREEE (reference sequence). The V end lost 2 bases, the J end lost 1 base, and 12 bases lay between the germline ends. This CDR3 is CASSFIQAQNTEAFF. In nucleotides, the CDR3 is TGTGCCAGCAGCTTTATCCAGGCCCAGAACACTGAAGCTTTCTTT. The full variable domain, rest sourced from reference TRBV5-4 and TRBJ1-1, is ETGVTQSPTHLIKTRGQQVTLRCSSQSGHNTVSWYQQALGQGPQFIFQYYREEENGRGNFPPRFSGLQFPNYSSELNVNALELDDSALYLCASSFIQAQNTEAFFGQGTRLTVV.

This clonotype was observed a single time. The chain combines TRBV20-1 with TRBJ1-5; 9 bases match TRBD1. V shed 0 bases and J 7 bases; nucleotides not matched to a gene: 7. Germline-derived CDR1 and CDR2 are DFQATT and SNEGSKA (reference sequence). The CDR3 loop spans 15 amino acids. The CDR3 is CSARDPGQGKQPQHF. Here the CDR3 DNA reads TGCAGTGCTAGAGATCCAGGACAGGGGAAACAGCCCCAGCATTTT.